This paragraph reports one T cell receptor beta chain. Data came from immunoSEQ multiplex PCR; TCRdb stores just in-frame clones and leaves some out. The sample holds roughly 100,000 clones, 85% to 90% seen once. The entry originates in a study of control samples from healthy donors and cancer patients. CDR1 and CDR2 (germline): MNHEY, SVGAGI. The V end was cut by 6 bases, the J end by 4 bases, with 12 bases between. The CDR3 sequence is 13 residues long. This sequence was found in a man between 60 and 75 years old with lung cancer. The J gene is TRBJ1-2, the V gene TRBV6-5; D unclear. Sequencing used PBMCs. The CDR3 nucleotides are TGTGCCAGCAGCTTTTCACGGGTCTATGGCTACACCTTC. It specifies CASSFSRVYGYTF.